Listed here are 4 T cell receptor beta chains from one sample, sequenced in a study of T cell repertoires in MIS-A myocarditis. Here immunoSEQ multiplex PCR was the method, and the copy in TCRdb shows in-frame clones only, minus some. The data contain several thousand clones, just under 80% of them seen just once; the ten biggest clones take up around a fifth. Sequencing input: right inferior lung lobe tissue obtained at autopsy. These receptors originate from a man aged 18-30 years with fulminant myocarditis from multisystem inflammatory syndrome in adults (MIS-A) after COVID-19.

The V call is TRBV28, the J call TRBJ2-7; a possible D gene is TRBD2 (6 bases). The CDR3 consists of 13 residues. Deletions cut 6 bases from V and 2 bases from J, with 11 bases between. Germline loops: CDR1 MDHEN, CDR2 SYDVKM. The CDR3 region has the DNA TGTGCCAGCAGGTTCGGGGGTCCCTACGAGCAGTACTTC. It yields the protein CASRFGGPYEQYF.

The rearrangement links TRBV18 to TRBJ2-7; tentatively, D is TRBD1 (6 bases). The ends were cut back, 2 bases at V and 7 bases at J, with 15 bases in the middle. Germline CDR1 is KGHSH and CDR2 is LQKENI. The CDR3 sequence is 14 residues long. This CDR3 is CASSPIQGTSEQYF. The DNA for the CDR3 is TGTGCCAGCTCACCAATACAGGGTACGAGTGAGCAGTACTTC.

J is TRBJ1-2 and V is TRBV7-2, with TRBD1 as a possible D gene (5 bases). CDR3 length: 16 amino acids. The germline CDR1 and CDR2 sequences are SGHTA and FQGNSA. V was clipped by 2 bases and J by 2 bases, with 15 bases between them. CDR3 in amino acids: CASSLLGGVLNYGYTF. In DNA form, the CDR3 reads TGTGCCAGCAGCTTATTGGGGGGGGTACTAAACTATGGCTACACCTTC. Complete variable domain (other parts from reference TRBV7-2 and TRBJ1-2): GAGVSQSPSNKVTEKGKDVELRCDPISGHTALYWYRQSLGQGLEFLIYFQGNSAPDKSGLPSDRFSAERTGGSVSTLTIQRTQQEDSAVYLCASSLLGGVLNYGYTFGSGTRLTVV.

V gene TRBV6-5 combines with J gene TRBJ2-7; D unresolved. The V end was cut by 5 bases, the J end by 6 bases, with 14 bases between. Per the germline V gene, CDR1 is MNHEY and CDR2 is SVGAGI. The CDR3 is made up of 13 amino acids. CDR3 in amino acids: CASSNPQWVEQYF. The CDR3 DNA reads as TGTGCCAGCAGTAACCCACAGTGGGTCGAGCAGTACTTC.